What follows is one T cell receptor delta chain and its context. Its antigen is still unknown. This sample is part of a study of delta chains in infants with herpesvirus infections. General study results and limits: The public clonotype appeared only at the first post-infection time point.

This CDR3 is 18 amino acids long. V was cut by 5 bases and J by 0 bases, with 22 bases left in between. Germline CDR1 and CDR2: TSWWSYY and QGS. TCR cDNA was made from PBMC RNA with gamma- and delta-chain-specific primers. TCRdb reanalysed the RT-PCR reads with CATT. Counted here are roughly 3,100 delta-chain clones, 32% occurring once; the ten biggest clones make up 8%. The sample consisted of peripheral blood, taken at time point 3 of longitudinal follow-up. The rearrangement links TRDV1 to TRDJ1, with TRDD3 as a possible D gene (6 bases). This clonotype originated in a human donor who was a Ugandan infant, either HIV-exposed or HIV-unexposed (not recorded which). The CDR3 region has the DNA TGTGCTCTTGGGAGGTTTACGTCAGGGGGACTTTACACCGATAAACTCATCTTT. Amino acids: CALGRFTSGGLYTDKLIF.